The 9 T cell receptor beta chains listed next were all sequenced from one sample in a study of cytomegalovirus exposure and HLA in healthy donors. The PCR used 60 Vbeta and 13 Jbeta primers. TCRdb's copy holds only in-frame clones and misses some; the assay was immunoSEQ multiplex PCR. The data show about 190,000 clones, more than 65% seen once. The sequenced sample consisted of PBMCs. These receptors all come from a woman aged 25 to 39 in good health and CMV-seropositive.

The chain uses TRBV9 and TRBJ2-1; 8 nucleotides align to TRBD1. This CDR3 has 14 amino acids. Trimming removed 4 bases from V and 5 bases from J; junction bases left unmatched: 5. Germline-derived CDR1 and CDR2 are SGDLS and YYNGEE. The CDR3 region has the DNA TGTGCCAGCAGCCCCCGGGACAGGCACAATGAGCAGTTCTTC. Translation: CASSPRDRHNEQFF.

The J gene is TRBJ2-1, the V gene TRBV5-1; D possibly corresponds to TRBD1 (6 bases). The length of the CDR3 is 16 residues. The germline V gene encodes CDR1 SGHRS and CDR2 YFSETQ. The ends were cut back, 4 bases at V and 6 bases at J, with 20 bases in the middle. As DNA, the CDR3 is TGCGCCAGCAGCCGATATCGCAGGGGCCGAGGCAATGAGCAGTTCTTC. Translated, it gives CASSRYRRGRGNEQFF.

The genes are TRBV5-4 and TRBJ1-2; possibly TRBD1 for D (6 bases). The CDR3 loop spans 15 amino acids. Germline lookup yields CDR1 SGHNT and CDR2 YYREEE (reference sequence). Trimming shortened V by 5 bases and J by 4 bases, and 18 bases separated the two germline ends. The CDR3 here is CASSLQGGRSYGYTF. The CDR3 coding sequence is TGTGCCAGCAGTTTACAGGGCGGAAGGAGCTATGGCTACACCTTC.

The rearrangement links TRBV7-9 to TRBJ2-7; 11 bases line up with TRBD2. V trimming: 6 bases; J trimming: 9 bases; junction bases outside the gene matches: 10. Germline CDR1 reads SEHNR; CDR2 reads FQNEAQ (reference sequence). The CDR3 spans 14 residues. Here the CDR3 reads CASRQTSGADGQYF. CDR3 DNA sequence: TGTGCCAGCAGACAGACTAGCGGGGCTGACGGGCAGTACTTC.

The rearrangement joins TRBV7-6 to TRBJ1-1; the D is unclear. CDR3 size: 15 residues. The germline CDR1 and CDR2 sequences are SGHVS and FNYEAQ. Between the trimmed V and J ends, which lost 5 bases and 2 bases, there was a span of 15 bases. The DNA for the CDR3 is TGTGCCAGCAGCCCCGAGAGGATCCAAAACACTGAAGCTTTCTTT. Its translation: CASSPERIQNTEAFF.

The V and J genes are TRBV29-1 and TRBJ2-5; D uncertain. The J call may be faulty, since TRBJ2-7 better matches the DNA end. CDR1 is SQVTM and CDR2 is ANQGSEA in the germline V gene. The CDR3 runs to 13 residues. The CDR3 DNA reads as TGCAGCGTTGGAGGTGGGTCGTCGTACGAGCAGTACTTC. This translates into CSVGGGSSYEQYF.

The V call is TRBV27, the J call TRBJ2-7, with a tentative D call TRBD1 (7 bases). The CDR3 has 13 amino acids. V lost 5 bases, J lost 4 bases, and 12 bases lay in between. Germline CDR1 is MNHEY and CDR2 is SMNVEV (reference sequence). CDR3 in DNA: TGTGCCAGCAGTCCACCAGGGGGGTACGAGCAGTACTTC. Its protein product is CASSPPGGYEQYF.

The CDR3 DNA follows: TGTGCCAGCAGATCGACAGGAGGCCAGCCCCAGCATTTT. The encoded protein is CASRSTGGQPQHF. This chain uses TRBV6-1 with TRBJ1-5, with a possible D match to TRBD1 (6 bases). This CDR3 is 13 amino acids long. CDR1 MNHNS and CDR2 SASEGT come from the germline V gene. V lost 6 bases, J lost 7 bases, and 13 bases lay in between.

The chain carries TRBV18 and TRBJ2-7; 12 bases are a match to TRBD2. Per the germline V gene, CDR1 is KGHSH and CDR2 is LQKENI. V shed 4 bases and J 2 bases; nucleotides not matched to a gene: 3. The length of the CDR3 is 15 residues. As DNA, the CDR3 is TGTGCCAGCTCACGGACTAGCGGGATAACCTACGAGCAGTACTTC. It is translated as CASSRTSGITYEQYF.